The clone carrying this T cell receptor beta chain was counted ten times or more. The sample belongs to a study of T cell repertoires in cytomegalovirus infection. MiXCR, run by TCRdb on the reads, gives a single entry per CDR3 protein. The sample lists nearly 650,000 distinct CDR3 sequences; 20% to 25% were seen once. The CDR3 runs to 16 residues. V dropped 6 bases and J dropped 9 bases, with 21 bases sitting between them. Germline loops: CDR1 SEHNR, CDR2 FQNEAQ (reference sequence). The sequence came from a human donor in good health (CMV status not recorded). Some clones in this sample may be carry-over from other donors' samples. The specimen was CD8+ T cells from PBMCs. The chain carries TRBV7-9 and TRBJ1-6; maybe TRBD1 (5 bases). The CDR3 bases are TGTGCCAGCAGGAACTGGGGCGTTGGGAGAAGTTCACCCCTCCACTTT. This codes for CASRNWGVGRSSPLHF.